This T cell receptor beta chain derives from a study of T cell responses to AZD1222 COVID-19 vaccine. The CDR3 sequence is 16 residues long. Germline V gene sequence: CDR1 GTSNPN, CDR2 SVGIG (reference sequence). Trimming removed 1 base at V and 8 bases at J, with 20 bases between. Study-wide results and limits: Recipients of two AZD1222 doses showed rising Spike-specific TCR breadth and depth. Sampled repertoires all dated from after the peak T cell response. Spike was spanned by vaccine-associated CD4 TCRs, which were dominant at 160-218 and 743-854. Among the donors, most were white British and more were female, and clonal diversity was possibly underestimated.

As for this clone: Its specificity is unknown.

The protocol was immunoSEQ multiplex PCR, while the TCRdb copy is restricted to in-frame clones and leaves out a portion. The sample holds about 130,000 clones, over 90% seen once. The sample here was peripheral blood, taken on day 0 of AZD1222 vaccination. The chain carries TRBV30 and TRBJ1-4; perhaps TRBD1 as D (6 bases). The TCR comes from an adult in good health. The CDR3 reads CAWSENGNRVSEKLFF. CDR3 nucleotides: TGTGCCTGGAGTGAAAACGGCAACAGGGTTTCGGAAAAACTGTTTTTT.